This record concerns one T cell receptor (beta chain) sequence. This clone occurred once. No cognate antigen has been identified for it. Base qualities were left out, and no much larger clone turns up one base away. Trimming takes 5 bases from V and 1 base from J, and the germline ends sit 12 bases apart. The CDR3 covers 14 residues, taking in both the cysteine and the phenylalanine. The CDR3 DNA has 42 bases and is translated from base 1. The germline V gene (reference sequence) gives CDR1 as SGHNT and CDR2 as YYREEE. The immunoSEQ Assay, a bias-controlled multiplex PCR, was used to amplify TCRbeta CDR3 regions from genomic DNA. For the original study's pipeline: The number of nucleated cells in each sample was estimated from the amplification of reference gene primers within the assay. To quantify the absolute abundance of each unique TCRbeta CDR3 rearrangement, sequence reads were collapsed and filtered. For each sample, productive Simpson clonality was calculated by taking the square root of Simpson's diversity index across productive rearrangements. As stored in TCRdb, this immuneACCESS dataset retains in-frame rearrangements with V and J assigned. A fraction of the clones does not appear; measured against another copy, unresolved V genes explain less than half of the discrepancy, and the remainder lacks a known reason. For V, J and clone size, that table is used; D and trimming come from the DNA. Across this sample there are 150,000 to 250,000 clones, with roughly 84% seen only once. The ten largest clones represent 7% to 9% of the sample.

This entry is derived from a study of blood T cell repertoires in COVID-19 (dated by TCRdb to the early 2020s). Background on the whole study: Samples from collaborators originated in the United States, Italy and Spain and spanned both the acute and convalescent phases of COVID-19. Where available, HLA class I and class II types were taken from metadata supplied by the sample provider and were not determined by assay-based typing. The samples were drawn from two sources: the first 160 participants of the ongoing ImmuneRACE study, and fewer than 1,500 subjects contributed by 6 global collaborators. The prospective study material was composed of cDNA or gDNA derived from T cells, B-cell-depleted T cells, or PBMCs. Subjects who had been exposed to COVID-19, were actively infected with it, or had recovered from it provided the deeply sampled blood TCRbeta repertoires that made up the dataset. Sample metadata almost always included a de-identified subject ID, COVID-19 status, age in years and sex. The repertoires were made available in a free public database intended to serve as a resource for research on the immune response to SARS-CoV-2.

Participants in the prospective study were enrolled through a virtual design, were aged about 18 to 90 years, and lived in about two dozen United States geographic areas. Cohort assignment in the prospective study relied on participant-reported clinical history from a screening survey and a study questionnaire. Recovered participants in ImmuneRACE Cohort 3 were defined by two consecutive negative NP/OP PCR tests, clearance by a healthcare professional, or resolution of symptoms. In the prospective study, whole blood, serum and a nasopharyngeal or oropharyngeal swab were collected from each participant by mobile phlebotomists. Participants in the prospective study had the option to provide additional blood draws and questionnaires over an approximately 2-month period. Before DNA extraction, blood samples from the prospective study were shipped at room temperature or frozen. Findings and caveats that apply to the study as a whole: The amount of clinical and demographic metadata varied by source and participant and was provided uncurated.

Sequences were obtained from PBMCs or T cells enriched from blood (not recorded which). The V and J genes are TRBV5-4 and TRBJ2-5, with TRBD1 perhaps the D gene, on 6 matching bases. The receptor's source is a middle-aged man who had recovered from COVID-19. CDR3 sequence: CASSYMTGQETQYF. The base sequence is TGTGCCAGCAGTTATATGACAGGCCAAGAGACCCAGTACTTC.